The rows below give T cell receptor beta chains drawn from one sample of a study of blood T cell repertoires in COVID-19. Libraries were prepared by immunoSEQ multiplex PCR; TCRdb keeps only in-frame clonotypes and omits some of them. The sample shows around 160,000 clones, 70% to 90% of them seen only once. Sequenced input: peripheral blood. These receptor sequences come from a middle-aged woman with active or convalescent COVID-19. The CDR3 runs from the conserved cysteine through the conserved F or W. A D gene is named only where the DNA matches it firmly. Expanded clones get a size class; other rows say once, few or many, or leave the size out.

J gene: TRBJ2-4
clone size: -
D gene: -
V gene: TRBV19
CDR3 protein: CASSPPRAELILLAKNIQYF
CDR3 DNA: TGTGCCAGTAGTCCGCCGAGGGCAGAACTCATTTTGCTAGCCAAAAACATTCAGTACTTC

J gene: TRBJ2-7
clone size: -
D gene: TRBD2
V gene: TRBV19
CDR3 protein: CASSISGARSSYEQYF
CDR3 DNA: TGTGCCAGTAGTATTAGCGGGGCCAGAAGCTCCTACGAGCAGTACTTC

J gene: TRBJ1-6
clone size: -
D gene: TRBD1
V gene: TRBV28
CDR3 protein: CASSLGQGYNSPLHF
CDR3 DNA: TGTGCCAGCAGTTTAGGACAGGGCTATAATTCACCCCTCCACTTT

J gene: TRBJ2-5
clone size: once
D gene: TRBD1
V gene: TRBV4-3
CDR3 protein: CASSSTGGSGETQYF
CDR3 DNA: TGCGCCAGCAGTTCAACAGGGGGCTCAGGAGAGACCCAGTACTTC

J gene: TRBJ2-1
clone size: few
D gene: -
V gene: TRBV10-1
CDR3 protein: CASGADSSYNEQFF
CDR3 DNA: TGCGCCAGCGGGGCGGACAGCTCCTACAATGAGCAGTTCTTC

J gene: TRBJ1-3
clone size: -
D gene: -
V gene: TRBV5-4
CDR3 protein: CASSWGCRGPLFSGNTIYF
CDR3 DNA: TGTGCCAGCAGCTGGGGATGCAGGGGTCCTCTCTTCTCTGGAAACACCATATATTTT

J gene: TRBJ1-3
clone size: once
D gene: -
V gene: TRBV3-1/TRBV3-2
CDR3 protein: CASSQAGVPSGNTIYF
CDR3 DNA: TGTGCCAGCAGCCAAGCGGGGGTCCCCTCTGGAAACACCATATATTTT

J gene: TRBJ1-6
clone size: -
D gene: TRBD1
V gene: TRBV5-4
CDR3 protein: CASSLITGASPLHF
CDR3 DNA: TGTGCCAGCAGCCTAATCACAGGGGCTTCACCCCTCCACTTT

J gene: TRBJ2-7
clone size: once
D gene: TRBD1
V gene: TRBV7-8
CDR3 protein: CASGLDRGWSEQYF
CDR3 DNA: TGTGCCAGCGGCCTAGACAGGGGATGGAGCGAGCAGTACTTC

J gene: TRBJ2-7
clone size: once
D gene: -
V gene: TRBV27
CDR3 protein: CASSLKRGSEQYF
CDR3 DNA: TGTGCCAGCAGCCTCAAAAGGGGGAGTGAGCAGTACTTC

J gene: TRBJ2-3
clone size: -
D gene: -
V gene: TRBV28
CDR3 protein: CASSEGRPLTDTQYF
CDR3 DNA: TGTGCCAGCTCGGAGGGCCGTCCACTCACAGATACGCAGTATTTT

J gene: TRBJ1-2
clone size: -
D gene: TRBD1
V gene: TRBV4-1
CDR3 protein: CASSRDDKGALGYTF
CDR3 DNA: TGCGCCAGCAGCCGAGACGACAAGGGGGCGCTCGGCTACACCTTC

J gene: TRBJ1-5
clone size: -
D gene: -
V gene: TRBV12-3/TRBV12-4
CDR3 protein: CASSQSGNQPQHF
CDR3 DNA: TGTGCCAGCAGCCAGTCGGGGAATCAGCCCCAGCATTTT

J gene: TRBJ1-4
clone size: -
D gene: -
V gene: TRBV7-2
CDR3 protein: CASSLGPTGFSEKLFF
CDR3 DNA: TGTGCCAGCAGCTTAGGTCCCACAGGGTTCTCCGAAAAACTGTTTTTT

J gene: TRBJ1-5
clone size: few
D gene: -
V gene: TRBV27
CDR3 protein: CASSSRDWYSNQPQHF
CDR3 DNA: TGTGCCAGCAGTTCCCGGGACTGGTATAGCAATCAGCCCCAGCATTTT

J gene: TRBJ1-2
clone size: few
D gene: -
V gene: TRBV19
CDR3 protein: CASKIGSRALNREEYGYTF
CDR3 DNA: TGTGCCAGTAAGATTGGCTCTCGGGCTCTAAACAGGGAAGAGTATGGCTACACCTTC

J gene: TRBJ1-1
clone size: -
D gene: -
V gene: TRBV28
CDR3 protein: CASSFQVIGAFF
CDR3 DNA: TGTGCCAGCAGTTTTCAGGTTATAGGAGCTTTCTTT

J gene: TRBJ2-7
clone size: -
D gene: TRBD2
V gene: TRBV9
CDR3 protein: CASSVAPSGLTSGTGSYEQYF
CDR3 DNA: TGTGCCAGCAGCGTAGCCCCTAGCGGTTTAACTAGCGGGACGGGATCCTACGAGCAGTACTTC

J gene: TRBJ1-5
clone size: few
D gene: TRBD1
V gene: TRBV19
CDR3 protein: CASSITPWTGETLGNQPQHF
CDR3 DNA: TGTGCCAGTAGTATAACCCCCTGGACAGGGGAAACCCTCGGCAATCAGCCCCAGCATTTT

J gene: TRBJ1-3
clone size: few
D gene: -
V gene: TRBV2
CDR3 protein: CASSDLQGLSGNTIYF
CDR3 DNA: TGTGCCAGCAGTGACCTCCAGGGCCTCTCTGGAAACACCATATATTTT

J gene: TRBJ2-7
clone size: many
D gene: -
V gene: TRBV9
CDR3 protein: CASSVDGGAREQYF
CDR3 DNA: TGTGCCAGCAGCGTAGATGGCGGGGCCCGCGAGCAGTACTTC

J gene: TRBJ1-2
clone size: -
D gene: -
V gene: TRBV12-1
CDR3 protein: CASSSVGGVGGYTF
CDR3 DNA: TGTGCCAGCAGCTCAGTAGGCGGGGTGGGTGGCTACACCTTC

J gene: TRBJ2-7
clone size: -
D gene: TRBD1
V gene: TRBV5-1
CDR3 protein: CASSLGMGQVAYEQYF
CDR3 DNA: TGCGCCAGCAGCTTGGGTATGGGACAGGTCGCCTACGAGCAGTACTTC

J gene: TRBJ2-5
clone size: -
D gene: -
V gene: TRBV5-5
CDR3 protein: CASSPLSGETQYF
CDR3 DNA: TGTGCCAGCAGCCCCTTATCGGGAGAGACCCAGTACTTC

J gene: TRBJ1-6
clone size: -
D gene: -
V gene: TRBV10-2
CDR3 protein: CASSEPPGFVGSPLHF
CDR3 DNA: TGCGCCAGCAGTGAGCCCCCCGGGTTTGTGGGTTCACCCCTCCACTTT

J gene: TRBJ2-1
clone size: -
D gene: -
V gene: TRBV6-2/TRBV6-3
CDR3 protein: CASSLITRGGLSSYNEQFF
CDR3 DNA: TGTGCCAGCAGTTTGATAACTAGGGGGGGCCTTAGCTCCTACAATGAGCAGTTCTTC

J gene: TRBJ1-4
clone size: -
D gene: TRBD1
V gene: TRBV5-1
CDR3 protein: CASSPGTGSNEKLFF
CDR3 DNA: TGCGCCAGCAGCCCCGGGACAGGGTCGAATGAAAAACTGTTTTTT

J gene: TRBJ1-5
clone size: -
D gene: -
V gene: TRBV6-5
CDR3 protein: CASQSNQPQHF
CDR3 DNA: TGTGCCAGTCAGAGCAATCAGCCCCAGCATTTT

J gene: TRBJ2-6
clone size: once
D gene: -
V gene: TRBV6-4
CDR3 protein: CASRSRLCASGANVLTF
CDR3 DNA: TGTGCCAGCAGGAGTCGACTGTGTGCCTCTGGGGCCAACGTCCTGACTTTC

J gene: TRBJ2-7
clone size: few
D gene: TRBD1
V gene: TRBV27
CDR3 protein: CASSQGTGTHEQYF
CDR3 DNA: TGTGCCAGCAGCCAAGGGACAGGGACCCACGAGCAGTACTTC

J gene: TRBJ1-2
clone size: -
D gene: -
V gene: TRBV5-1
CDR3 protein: CASSLDGGYGYTF
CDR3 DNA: TGCGCCAGCAGCTTGGATGGAGGCTATGGCTACACCTTC

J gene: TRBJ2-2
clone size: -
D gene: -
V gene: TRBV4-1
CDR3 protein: CASSQIEGRGELFF
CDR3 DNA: TGCGCCAGCAGCCAAATAGAGGGTCGCGGGGAGCTGTTTTTT

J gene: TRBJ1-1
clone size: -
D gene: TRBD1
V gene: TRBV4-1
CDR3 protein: CASSQVGSRPGQGAMNTEAFF
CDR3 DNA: TGCGCCAGCAGCCAAGTAGGTAGCAGGCCGGGACAGGGGGCGATGAACACTGAAGCTTTCTTT

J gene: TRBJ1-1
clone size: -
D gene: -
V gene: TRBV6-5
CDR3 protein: CASSYSHGQSTEAFF
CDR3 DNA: TGTGCCAGCAGTTACTCGCATGGACAGTCAACTGAAGCTTTCTTT

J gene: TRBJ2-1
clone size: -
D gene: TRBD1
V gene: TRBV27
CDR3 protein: CASSLFSGGFNEQFF
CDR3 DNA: TGTGCCAGCAGTTTATTTTCAGGGGGCTTCAATGAGCAGTTCTTC

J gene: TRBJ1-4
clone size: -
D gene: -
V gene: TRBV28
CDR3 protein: CASSPGGGREKLFF
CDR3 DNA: TGTGCCAGCAGTCCGGGGGGAGGGAGGGAAAAACTGTTTTTT

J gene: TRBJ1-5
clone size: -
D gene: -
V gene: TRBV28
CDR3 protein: CASSEGGAHQPQHF
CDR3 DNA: TGTGCCAGCAGTGAAGGGGGGGCTCATCAGCCCCAGCATTTT

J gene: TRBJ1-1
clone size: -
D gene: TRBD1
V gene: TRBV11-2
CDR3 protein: CASSLSGGSTEAFF
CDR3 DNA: TGTGCCAGCAGCTTATCAGGGGGTAGCACTGAAGCTTTCTTT

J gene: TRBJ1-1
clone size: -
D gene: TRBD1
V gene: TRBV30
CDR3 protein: CAWRRTGGGLNTEAFF
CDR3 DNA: TGTGCCTGGAGAAGGACAGGAGGGGGGTTGAACACTGAAGCTTTCTTT

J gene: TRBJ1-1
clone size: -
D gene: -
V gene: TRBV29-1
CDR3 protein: CSVLQGFRTEAFF
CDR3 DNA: TGCAGCGTGCTCCAGGGTTTCAGGACTGAAGCTTTCTTT

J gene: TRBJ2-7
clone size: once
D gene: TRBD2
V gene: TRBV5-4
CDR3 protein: CASSLGPGGTTSYEQYF
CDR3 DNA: TGTGCCAGCAGCTTGGGCCCGGGGGGGACCACCTCCTACGAGCAGTACTTC